The 32 T cell receptor beta chains listed next were all sequenced from one sample in a study of Graves' ophthalmopathy and Graves' hyperthyroidism. Researchers took RNA transcripts and amplified TCR beta CDR3 regions from them. The first-round RT-PCR employed HTBI primers together with the Qiagen OneStep RT-PCR kit. A multiplex PCR was then performed as the second round. TCRdb fed the multiplex PCR reads into MiXCR, producing one record per CDR3 protein. There are about 640,000 distinct CDR3 sequences in the sample; 35% to 50% occur only once, and 3% to 4% lies in the top ten. The sample consisted of peripheral blood. These TCRs come from an adult man with Graves' ophthalmopathy.

This clonotype was recorded a few times. The V call is TRBV4-1, the J call TRBJ2-7, with a tentative D call TRBD1 (5 bases). This CDR3 has 18 amino acids. The germline V and J ends were trimmed by 1 base and 3 bases, with 22 bases remaining between them. Germline CDR1 is MGHRA and CDR2 is YSYEKL. CDR3 DNA: TGCGCCAGCAGCCAAGGAAAGTTAGGCAAGACAGCCAACTACGAGCAGTACTTC. Amino acids: CASSQGKLGKTANYEQYF.

The chain employs TRBV10-3 and TRBJ2-5; D is possibly TRBD1 (6 bases). Germline values: CDR1 ENHRY, CDR2 SYGVKD. The CDR3 has 18 amino acids. V was clipped by 6 bases and J by 5 bases, with 28 bases between them. CDR3 amino acids: CAISADREQGFDKETQYF. The CDR3 nucleotides are TGTGCCATCAGCGCAGACCGGGAACAGGGTTTTGATAAGGAGACCCAGTACTTC.

Many counts were recorded for this clonotype. The rearrangement uses TRBV20-1 and TRBJ2-5, with D maybe TRBD1 (6 bases). V was shortened by 6 bases and J by 1 base, with 15 bases between the two germline ends. Germline V gene lookup returns CDR1 DFQATT and CDR2 SNEGSKA (reference sequence). The CDR3 is 14 residues long. The CDR3 reads CSAYRAPSQETQYF. The CDR3 DNA sequence: TGCAGTGCGTACAGGGCGCCCAGCCAAGAGACCCAGTACTTC.

A few counts support this clonotype. This sequence joins TRBV19 and TRBJ2-2, with D uncertain. Trimming left V 3 bases short and J 1 base short, with 3 bases between. CDR1 is LNHDA and CDR2 is SQIVND in the germline V gene (reference sequence). The CDR3 length is 13 residues. CDR3 sequence reads: CASSMRNTGELFF. CDR3 in DNA: TGTGCCAGTAGTATGCGGAACACCGGGGAGCTGTTTTTT. Combining the CDR3 with reference TRBV19 and TRBJ2-2 gives the whole variable domain DGGITQSPKYLFRKEGQNVTLSCEQNLNHDAMYWYRQDPGQGLRLIYYSQIVNDFQKGDIAEGYSVSREKKESFPLTVTSAQKNPTAFYLCASSMRNTGELFFGEGSRLTVL.

The chain uses TRBV25-1 and TRBJ1-2; D is possibly TRBD1 (6 bases). V lost 6 bases and J lost 3, with 17 bases in between. CDR1 is MGHDK, CDR2 SYGVNS, per germline. The CDR3 spans 15 residues. This CDR3 reads CASSVAPGTHYGYTF. DNA of the CDR3: TGTGCCAGCAGCGTAGCTCCCGGGACACACTATGGCTACACCTTC.

As for this clonotype: At one boundary the junction diverges from the germline segment, which might be a read error. The genes are TRBV5-4 and TRBJ2-7; no clear D. The CDR3 spans 13 residues. Per the germline V gene, CDR1 is SGHNT and CDR2 is YYREEE (reference sequence). This chain's CDR3 is CASSLQGSYGQYF. CDR3 coding DNA: TGTGCCAGCAGCTTGCAAGGGTCCTACGGGCAGTACTTC. The full variable domain, completed using reference TRBV5-4 and TRBJ2-7, is ETGVTQSPTHLIKTRGQQVTLRCSSQSGHNTVSWYQQALGQGPQFIFQYYREEENGRGNFPPRFSGLQFPNYSSELNVNALELDDSALYLCASSLQGSYGQYFGPGTRLTVT.

This clonotype was seen many times. This chain connects TRBV15 to TRBJ1-2, with D perhaps matching TRBD1 (6 bases). The germline CDR1 and CDR2 sequences are LNHNV and YYDKDF (reference sequence). The CDR3 spans 15 residues. V lost 0 bases and J 8 bases, leaving 16 bases between the germline ends. In DNA, the CDR3 is TGTGCCACCAGCAGAGATCAGGGCCAGGGGAGAGGCTACACCTTC. Encoded protein: CATSRDQGQGRGYTF. Filled out from reference TRBV15 and TRBJ1-2, the complete variable domain reads DAMVIQNPRYQVTQFGKPVTLSCSQTLNHNVMYWYQQKSSQAPKLLFHYYDKDFNNEADTPDNFQSRRPNTSFCFLDIRSPGLGDTAMYLCATSRDQGQGRGYTFGSGTRLTVV.

This clonotype showed up many times. The chain employs TRBV12-3 or TRBV12-4 and TRBJ1-5, with D possibly being TRBD1 (5 bases). This CDR3 contains 12 residues. The V and J ends lost 6 bases and 11 bases respectively, with 14 bases between them. CDR3 residues: CASSRSGTAQHF. CDR3 nucleotide sequence: TGTGCCAGCAGCCGATCAGGGACGGCCCAGCATTTT.

The gene calls are TRBV6-5 and TRBJ2-2; D is ambiguous. CDR1 and CDR2 from the germline V gene are MNHEY and SVGAGI. CDR3 size: 16 residues. V was pared by 0 bases and J by 0 bases, with 8 bases between. CDR3 sequence (DNA): TGTGCCAGCAGTTACTCGGTGCTATCGAACACCGGGGAGCTGTTTTTT. Amino acid sequence: CASSYSVLSNTGELFF.

This clonotype appeared many times. The V call is TRBV20-1, the J call TRBJ2-5, with D possibly being TRBD2 (5 bases). Germline assignment: CDR1 DFQATT and CDR2 SNEGSKA (reference sequence). The CDR3 is 11 amino acids. The V end was cut by 6 bases, the J end by 7 bases, with 12 bases between. The CDR3, as DNA: TGCAGTGCACGAAGGAGGCCGACCCAGTACTTC. Translating gives CSARRRPTQYF.

This clonotype was counted ten times or more. This likely comes from a read error, as the CDR3 has no conserved phenylalanine or tryptophan at its end. No DNA is shown, since the ends of the CDR3 on it are uncertain; the CDR3 is the one TCRdb lists. The V call is TRBV29-1, the J call TRBJ1-4; no check of the table's D call, TRBD1, against the DNA was made. With termini counted, the CDR3 has 9 amino acids. Germline V gene sequence: CDR1 SQVTM, CDR2 ANQGSEA. Here the CDR3 reads CSVAQGRGY.

The J gene is TRBJ2-7, the V gene TRBV27; the match to TRBD2 covers 7 bases. This CDR3 spans 13 amino acids. Looked up from germline, CDR1 is MNHEY and CDR2 is SMNVEV (reference sequence). V lost 8 bases, J lost 2 bases, and 6 bases stayed unmatched. CDR3 region: CASRLAGPYEQYF. The CDR3 DNA is TGTGCCAGCCGACTAGCTGGGCCCTACGAGCAGTACTTC.

The V gene is TRBV11-2, the J gene TRBJ2-3; 12 nucleotides agree with TRBD2. Germline V gene data show CDR1 as SGHAT and CDR2 as FQNNGV. The CDR3 is made up of 13 amino acids. The CDR3 here is CASLAGGPDTQYF. For the CDR3, the DNA is TGTGCGTCACTAGCGGGAGGCCCAGATACGCAGTATTTT.

The J gene is TRBJ1-2, the V gene TRBV20-1, with a possible D match to TRBD1 (5 bases). Trimming shortened V by 1 base and J by 12 bases, and 21 bases separated the two germline ends. Germline loops: CDR1 DFQATT, CDR2 SNEGSKA (reference sequence). The CDR3 is made up of 14 amino acids. DNA for the CDR3: TGCAGTGCTAGAGCCCTCGAAGGGGACCACGGAAACACCTTC. It codes for CSARALEGDHGNTF.

This clonotype was detected many times. The rearrangement links TRBV20-1 to TRBJ2-5; D might be TRBD1 (6 bases). The CDR3 spans 15 residues. Per the germline V gene, CDR1 is DFQATT and CDR2 is SNEGSKA (reference sequence). Trimming took 0 bases from V and 2 from J, leaving 13 bases between them. The CDR3 bases are TGCAGTGCTAGAGAATGGCGTGGACAGCAAGAGACCCAGTACTTC. Residues: CSAREWRGQQETQYF.

This clonotype was seen at least ten times. CDR3 region: CAIRPAGSSYEQYF. The CDR3 DNA follows: TGTGCCATCAGACCAGCAGGGTCCTCCTACGAGCAGTACTTC. The V call is TRBV10-3, the J call TRBJ2-7, with D tentatively TRBD1 (5 bases). The ends were cut back, 6 bases at V and 0 bases at J, with 12 bases in the middle. Germline-derived CDR1 and CDR2 are ENHRY and SYGVKD. The CDR3 has 14 amino acids.

A remark on this clonotype: A clone one base away is much larger, so this may be a read error. This chain uses TRBV5-1 with TRBJ2-7, with D perhaps TRBD1 (5 bases). Germline-derived CDR1 and CDR2 are SGHRS and YFSETQ. The CDR3 runs to 14 residues. The CDR3 nucleotides read TGCGCCGGCAGCTCCCTGGGGCAGACCTACGAGCAGTACTTC. Encoded protein: CAGSSLGQTYEQYF.

This clonotype has more than one count but fewer than ten. The chain uses TRBV14 and TRBJ1-4; D unclear. Trimming removed 4 bases from V and 8 bases from J, with 23 bases in between. Germline V lookup: CDR1 SGHDN, CDR2 FVKESK. The CDR3 is 17 residues long. CDR3 loop: CASSPRRLDVFQEKLFF. CDR3 DNA: TGTGCCAGCAGCCCCCGACGACTAGACGTGTTTCAAGAAAAACTGTTTTTT. Supplemented by reference TRBV14 and TRBJ1-4, the full variable domain reads EAGVTQFPSHSVIEKGQTVTLRCDPISGHDNLYWYRRVMGKEIKFLLHFVKESKQDESGMPNNRFLAERTGGTYSTLKVQPAELEDSGVYFCASSPRRLDVFQEKLFFGSGTQLSVL.

Regarding this clonotype: One end of the junction does not line up with germline, which may come from a read error. The chain is built from TRBV10-2 and TRBJ1-4, with a possible D match to TRBD1 (5 bases). The CDR3 has 15 residues. The germline CDR1 and CDR2 sequences are WSHSY and SAAADI. CDR3 sequence (DNA): TGCGCCATCAGTGAGGGTGGCAGGGCATCCGAAAAACTGTTTTTT. It specifies CAISEGGRASEKLFF.

The chain combines TRBV7-6 with TRBJ1-1; the match to TRBD1 covers 8 bases. V shed 3 bases and J 2 bases; nucleotides not matched to a gene: 8. The CDR3 has 16 residues. CDR1 is SGHVS and CDR2 is FNYEAQ in the germline V gene. CDR3 in amino acids: CASSLVPGQANTEAFF. In DNA form, the CDR3 reads TGTGCCAGCAGCTTGGTTCCGGGACAGGCCAACACTGAAGCTTTCTTT.

This chain uses TRBV25-1 with TRBJ1-1; D gene ambiguous. The CDR3 totals 13 residues. Trimming removed 4 bases at V and 3 bases at J, with 9 bases between. Germline V CDR1 and CDR2: MGHDK, SYGVNS. CDR3 loop: CASSVSSDTEAFF. The CDR3 DNA reads as TGTGCCAGCAGTGTATCCTCGGACACTGAAGCTTTCTTT.

This clonotype was counted only a few times. The V call is TRBV5-1, the J call TRBJ2-5; tentative D call: TRBD2 (6 bases). The CDR3 totals 16 residues. V was pared by 1 base and J by 5 bases, with 18 bases between. Germline CDR1 and CDR2: SGHRS and YFSETQ. CDR3 protein: CASSLSILALHETQYF. CDR3 sequence (DNA): TGCGCCAGCAGCTTGTCCATCCTAGCGTTACATGAGACCCAGTACTTC.

This clonotype was seen more than once but under ten times. The chain employs TRBV29-1 and TRBJ1-1; D not certain. The length of the CDR3 is 12 residues. The germline V gene has CDR1 SQVTM and CDR2 ANQGSEA. V lost 2 bases and J lost 5, with 9 bases in between. The CDR3: CSVELDRTEAFF. In DNA, the CDR3 is TGCAGCGTTGAATTAGATAGGACTGAAGCTTTCTTT.

The genes are TRBV5-1 and TRBJ2-7; either TRBD1 or TRBD2 may fit D (5 bases each). The CDR3 loop spans 13 amino acids. Germline values: CDR1 SGHRS, CDR2 YFSETQ. V was trimmed by 4 bases and J by 5 bases, leaving 13 bases between them. CDR3 protein: CASSERGIDEQYF. The CDR3 coding sequence is TGCGCCAGCAGCGAGAGGGGAATTGACGAGCAGTACTTC.

Concerning this clonotype itself: This sequence may be a read error, since a much larger clone differs from it by one base. V and J are TRBV10-3 and TRBJ1-1; no reliable D call. Germline V gives CDR1 ENHRY, CDR2 SYGVKD. V was trimmed by 10 bases and J by 1 base, leaving 10 bases between them. The CDR3 consists of 12 residues. The CDR3 DNA reads TGTGCCAGCGAGGGAGAGAACACTGAAGCTTTCTTT. This sequence encodes CASEGENTEAFF.

This chain links TRBV30 with TRBJ1-6; D ambiguous. The V end was cut by 0 bases, the J end by 7 bases, with 10 bases between. Per the germline V gene, CDR1 is GTSNPN and CDR2 is SVGIG (reference sequence). The CDR3 consists of 14 residues. This CDR3 reads CAWSVRDGNSPLHF. The CDR3 bases are TGTGCCTGGAGTGTAAGGGATGGGAATTCACCCCTCCACTTT.

The genes are TRBV10-3 and TRBJ2-5; 8 bases line up with TRBD1. Per the germline V gene, CDR1 is ENHRY and CDR2 is SYGVKD. The trim removed 5 bases at V and 4 bases at J, leaving 3 bases unmatched. The CDR3 sequence is 13 residues long. This chain's CDR3 is CAISRDRGETQYF. The CDR3 DNA follows: TGTGCCATCAGTAGAGACAGGGGAGAGACCCAGTACTTC.

This clonotype showed up many times. The chain recombines TRBV2 with TRBJ2-7, with D maybe TRBD1 (6 bases). The germline gives CDR1 SNHLY, CDR2 FYNNEI. V was pared by 7 bases and J by 4 bases, with 20 bases between. This CDR3 spans 15 amino acids. The CDR3 loop reads CASMYVTGPYYEQYF. CDR3 DNA sequence: TGTGCCAGCATGTATGTGACAGGCCCTTATTACGAGCAGTACTTC.

The V gene is TRBV20-1, the J gene TRBJ2-2; 8 bases line up with TRBD2. The CDR3 is made up of 12 amino acids. V dropped 6 bases and J dropped 8; count of bases not matched to a gene: 5. Looked up from germline, CDR1 is DFQATT and CDR2 is SNEGSKA (reference sequence). The CDR3 DNA reads as TGCAGTGCCACCTCTAGCGGGGGGGAGCTGTTTTTT. It encodes CSATSSGGELFF.

CDR3 in DNA: TGTGCCAGCTCGGCCGGGGAGGACACTGAAGCTTTCTTT. Protein product: CASSAGEDTEAFF. This sequence joins TRBV18 and TRBJ1-1; D is unresolved. The CDR3 has 13 residues. The germline V and J ends were trimmed by 6 bases and 3 bases, with 11 bases remaining between them. Germline lookup yields CDR1 KGHSH and CDR2 LQKENI.

This clonotype was counted only a few times. Germline and junction disagree at one end, which may indicate a read error. The chain links TRBV6-1 to TRBJ1-1, with D possibly TRBD1 on 6 matching bases. The CDR3 totals 12 residues. The germline gives CDR1 MNHNS, CDR2 SASEGT. DNA of the CDR3: TGTCTCCTTTGGACAGCCAACAATGAAGCTTTCTTT. Amino acids: CLLWTANNEAFF.

V and J are TRBV6-2 or TRBV6-3 and TRBJ2-5, with no clear D. Trimming shortened V by 2 bases and J by 5 bases, and 12 bases separated the two germline ends. The CDR3 loop spans 14 amino acids. The germline gives CDR1 MNHEY, CDR2 SVGEGT. The DNA of the CDR3 is TGTGCCAGCAGTTACACGGAGATATTGGAGACCCAGTACTTC. It translates to CASSYTEILETQYF.